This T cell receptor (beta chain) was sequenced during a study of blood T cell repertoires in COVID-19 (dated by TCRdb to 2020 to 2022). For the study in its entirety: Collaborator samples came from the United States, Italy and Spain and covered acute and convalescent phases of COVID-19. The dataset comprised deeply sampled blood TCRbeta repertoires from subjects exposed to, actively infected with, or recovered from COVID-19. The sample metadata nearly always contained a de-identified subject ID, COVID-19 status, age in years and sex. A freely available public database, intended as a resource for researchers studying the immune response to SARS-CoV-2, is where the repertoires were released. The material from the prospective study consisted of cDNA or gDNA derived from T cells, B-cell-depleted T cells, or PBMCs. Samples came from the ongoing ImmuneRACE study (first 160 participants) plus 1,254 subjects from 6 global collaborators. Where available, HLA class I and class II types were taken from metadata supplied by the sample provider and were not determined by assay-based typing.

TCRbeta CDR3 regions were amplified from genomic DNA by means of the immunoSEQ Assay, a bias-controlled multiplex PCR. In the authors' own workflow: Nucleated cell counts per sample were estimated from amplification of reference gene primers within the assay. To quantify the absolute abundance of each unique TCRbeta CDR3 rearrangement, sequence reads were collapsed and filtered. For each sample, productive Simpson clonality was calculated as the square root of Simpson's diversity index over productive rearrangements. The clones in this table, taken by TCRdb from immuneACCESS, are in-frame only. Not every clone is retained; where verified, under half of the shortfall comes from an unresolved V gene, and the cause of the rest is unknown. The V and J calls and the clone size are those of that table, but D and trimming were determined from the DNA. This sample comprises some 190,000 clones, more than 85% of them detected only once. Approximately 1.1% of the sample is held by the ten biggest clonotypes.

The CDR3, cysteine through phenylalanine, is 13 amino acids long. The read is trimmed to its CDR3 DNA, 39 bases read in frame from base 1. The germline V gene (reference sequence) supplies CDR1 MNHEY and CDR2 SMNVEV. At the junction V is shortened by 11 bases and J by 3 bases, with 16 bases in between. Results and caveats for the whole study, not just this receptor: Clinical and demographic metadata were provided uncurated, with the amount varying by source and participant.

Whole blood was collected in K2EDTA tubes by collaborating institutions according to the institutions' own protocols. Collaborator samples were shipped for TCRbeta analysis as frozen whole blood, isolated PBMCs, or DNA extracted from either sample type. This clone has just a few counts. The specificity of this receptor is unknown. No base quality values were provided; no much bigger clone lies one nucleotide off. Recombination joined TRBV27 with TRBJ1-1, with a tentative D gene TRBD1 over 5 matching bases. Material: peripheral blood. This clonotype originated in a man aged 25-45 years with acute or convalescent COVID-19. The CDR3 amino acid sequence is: CAPKGDLDTEAFF. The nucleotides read TGTGCCCCAAAAGGGGATCTAGACACTGAAGCTTTCTTT.